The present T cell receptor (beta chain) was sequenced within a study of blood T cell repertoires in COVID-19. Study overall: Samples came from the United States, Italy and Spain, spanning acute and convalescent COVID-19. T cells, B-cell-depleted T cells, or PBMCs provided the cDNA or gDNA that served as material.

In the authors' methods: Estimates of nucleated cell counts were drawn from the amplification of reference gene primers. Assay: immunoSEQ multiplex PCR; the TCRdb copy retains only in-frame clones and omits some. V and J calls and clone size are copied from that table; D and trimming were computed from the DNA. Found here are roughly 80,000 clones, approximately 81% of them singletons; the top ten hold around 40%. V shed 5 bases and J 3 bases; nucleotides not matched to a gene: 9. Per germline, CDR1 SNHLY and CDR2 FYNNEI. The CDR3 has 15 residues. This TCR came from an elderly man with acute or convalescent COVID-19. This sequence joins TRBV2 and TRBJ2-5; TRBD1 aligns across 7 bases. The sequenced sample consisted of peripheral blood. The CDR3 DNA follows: TGTGCCAGCAGTTGGGGACAGCTTGCAGAAGAGACCCAGTACTTC. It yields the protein CASSWGQLAEETQYF.